This is a list of T cell receptor beta chains from one sample in a study of CD8 T cells in Susac syndrome. TCRdb reprocessed the immunoSEQ multiplex PCR reads with MiXCR, giving one entry per CDR3 protein. This table has roughly 80,000 distinct CDR3 sequences, approximately 94% appearing once. The sample comprised CD8+ T cells from PBMCs. The receptors shown here come from a human donor in good health. Each CDR3 is given with its conserved first and last residue. The D gene is left open where the match is weak. Clone size is not always given. Where it is, it says once, few, many or a class for expanded clones.

cdr3_nt	cdr3_aa	v_call	j_call	clone_size	d_call
TGTGCCAGCAGTTACCGCAGGGCCGATACGCAGTATTTT	CASSYRRADTQYF	TRBV6-6	TRBJ2-3	-	-
TGTGCCTGGAGAAGGACAGGGGATGGCTACACCTTC	CAWRRTGDGYTF	TRBV30	TRBJ1-2	once	TRBD1
TGTGCCAGCAGGCCCGGGATCGGTTTGGAGACCCAGTACTTC	CASRPGIGLETQYF	TRBV27	TRBJ2-5	-	-
TGTGCCAGCAGCTTGGGTGGAGCACCTCCACTAGATACGCAGTATTTT	CASSLGGAPPLDTQYF	TRBV7-9	TRBJ2-3	-	-
TGTGCCAGCAGCCAAGATCAGGCGGGATTTAATGAAAAACTGTTTTTT	CASSQDQAGFNEKLFF	TRBV14	TRBJ1-4	-	-
TGTGCCACTGGCGGGGGTGTAAGCTCCTACAATGAGCAGTTCTTC	CATGGGVSSYNEQFF	TRBV24-1	TRBJ2-1	-	TRBD2
TGTGCCTGGAGTCCGGCCAGTACGAACACCGGGGAGCTGTTTTTT	CAWSPASTNTGELFF	TRBV30	TRBJ2-2	-	-
TGTGCCAGCAGCTTTCAGAGGGGACAGGGAGTGGACTATGGCTACACCTTC	CASSFQRGQGVDYGYTF	TRBV27	TRBJ1-2	-	TRBD1
TGTGCCAGCTCTCGTACCGGGGAGCTGTTTTTT	CASSRTGELFF	TRBV12-3/TRBV12-4	TRBJ2-2	-	-
TGTGCCAGCAGCCAATTCTCCGGGACTAGCGGGAGGAACTGGTCCTACAATGAGCAGTTCTTC	CASSQFSGTSGRNWSYNEQFF	TRBV3-1	TRBJ2-1	-	TRBD2
TGTGCCAGCAGTTCCTGGTCGGCTCACAGTGAAGCTTTCTTT	CASSSWSAHSEAFF	TRBV27	TRBJ1-1	-	-
TGCGCCAGCAGCCAAGGGGTAGGGTTTGTGAATGAGCAGTTCTTC	CASSQGVGFVNEQFF	TRBV4-1	TRBJ2-1	-	-
TGCAGTGCTGGGGGGACTAGCGGGGTTCTATCACAGTATTTT	CSAGGTSGVLSQYF	TRBV20-1	TRBJ2-3	-	TRBD2
TGCGCCAGCAGCCCGGTGGGTTCTGGTCAGCCCCAGCATTTT	CASSPVGSGQPQHF	TRBV5-1	TRBJ1-5	-	-
TGTGCCAGCAGCCCCCCGGACAGCCTTGAAAAACTGTTTTTT	CASSPPDSLEKLFF	TRBV7-9	TRBJ1-4	-	-
TGTGCCATTGCGGGACAGGGTGTGAATGAGCAGTTCTTC	CAIAGQGVNEQFF	TRBV10-3	TRBJ2-1	-	TRBD1
TGTGCCAGCAGGGTGGGACTAGCGGAACTTTACGAGCAGTACTTC	CASRVGLAELYEQYF	TRBV6-6	TRBJ2-7	-	TRBD2
TGTGCCAGCAGTCTCCGGGACAGGGGCCAAGAGACCCAGTACTTC	CASSLRDRGQETQYF	TRBV27	TRBJ2-5	-	TRBD1
TGCGCCAGCAGCCAAGGTTTCAGGGGAGAGCAGTTCTTC	CASSQGFRGEQFF	TRBV4-3	TRBJ2-1	-	-
TGTGCCAGCAGTACTACTTTCACCGGGGAGCTGTTTTTT	CASSTTFTGELFF	TRBV12-3/TRBV12-4	TRBJ2-2	-	-
TGTGCCAGTAGTATAGACGGGACGGTTCGGGAGACCCAGTACTTC	CASSIDGTVRETQYF	TRBV19	TRBJ2-5	few	-
TGTGCCAGCAGCTTTCCCCTAGCGGGGGCCCTGAGCTCCTACGAGCAGTACTTC	CASSFPLAGALSSYEQYF	TRBV7-9	TRBJ2-7	-	TRBD2
TGTGCCAGCAGCCCCAGAGATCACTACGGCTATGAGCAGTTCTTC	CASSPRDHYGYEQFF	TRBV7-8	TRBJ2-1	-	-
TGTGCCAGCAGCGTAGGAGGAGGACAGGGGTTCGGCAACTATGGCTACACCTTC	CASSVGGGQGFGNYGYTF	TRBV9	TRBJ1-2	-	TRBD1
TGCAGTGCTAGTACACCAGCGGGGGCAAATGAGCAGTTCTTC	CSASTPAGANEQFF	TRBV20-1	TRBJ2-1	-	TRBD2
TGTGCCAGCAGCTTAAGGGGCGAGAACTATGGCTACACCTTC	CASSLRGENYGYTF	TRBV13	TRBJ1-2	-	-
TGTGCCAGCAGTCGTAGCGGGAGTAAGAACGATGAGCAGTTCTTC	CASSRSGSKNDEQFF	TRBV9	TRBJ2-1	-	TRBD2
TGTGCCAGCAGCACAGGACAGGGCGGCAATCAGCCCCAGCATTTT	CASSTGQGGNQPQHF	TRBV9	TRBJ1-5	-	TRBD1
TGCAGTGCTAGAGATTATCAGGGTACTAATGAAAAACTGTTTTTT	CSARDYQGTNEKLFF	TRBV20-1	TRBJ1-4	-	-
TGTGCCAGCAGCGGTTCGTCCTCTGGGGCCAACGTCCTGACTTTC	CASSGSSSGANVLTF	TRBV9	TRBJ2-6	-	-
TGTGCCAGCAGTTACTCGAGTAATGGGCAGGGAGCTTTCTTT	CASSYSSNGQGAFF	TRBV6-2/TRBV6-3	TRBJ1-1	-	-
TGTGCCAGCAGCCCTGGGACAGGGAGTAGCACTGAAGCTTTCTTT	CASSPGTGSSTEAFF	TRBV7-8	TRBJ1-1	-	TRBD1
TGTGCCAGCAGCGCCTGGGGAGATACGCAGTATTTT	CASSAWGDTQYF	TRBV9	TRBJ2-3	-	-
TGCGCCAGCAGTGACAGGGGAAAATACGAGCAGTACTTC	CASSDRGKYEQYF	TRBV5-1	TRBJ2-7	-	TRBD1
TGTGCCAGCAGCTCCGCCGGGAGTCGGAATGAGCAGTTCTTC	CASSSAGSRNEQFF	TRBV11-1	TRBJ2-1	few	-
TGCGCCAGCAGCCATGCGGGGGGGCCGGTCAATGAGCAGTTCTTC	CASSHAGGPVNEQFF	TRBV4-3	TRBJ2-1	-	TRBD2
TGCAGTGCTAGGGTAACAGGGTCTTACGAGCAGTACTTC	CSARVTGSYEQYF	TRBV20-1	TRBJ2-7	-	-
TGTGCCAGCAGCGGACAAGTAGGGGGGAATGAGCAGTTCTTC	CASSGQVGGNEQFF	TRBV7-9	TRBJ2-1	-	-
TGTGCCAGCAGCCGGGAGGGGGTACCCACAAAGGAGCAGTTCTTC	CASSREGVPTKEQFF	TRBV9	TRBJ2-1	-	TRBD2
TGCAGTGCTGGGAGAGGGGTTCAAGGGGACCAGTACTTC	CSAGRGVQGDQYF	TRBV20-1	TRBJ2-5	-	-
TGCGCCAGCAGTTCCGGGTGGGAGCAGTACTTC	CASSSGWEQYF	TRBV10-2	TRBJ2-7	-	-
TGTGCCACCAGCGTGGCAGCGAGCACAGATACGCAGTATTTT	CATSVAASTDTQYF	TRBV15	TRBJ2-3	-	-
TGCAGTGCTGAAGTCGGACAGGGCTACAATGAGCAGTTCTTC	CSAEVGQGYNEQFF	TRBV20-1	TRBJ2-1	-	TRBD1
TGTGCCAGCAGTTTAGACCTGAACACTGAAGCTTTCTTT	CASSLDLNTEAFF	TRBV27	TRBJ1-1	-	-
TGCGCCAGCAGCTCCGGGACTAGCGGAGGAGATGAGCAGTTCTTC	CASSSGTSGGDEQFF	TRBV5-1	TRBJ2-1	-	TRBD2
TGCGCCAGCAGCCAAGATCGCGGGGGAGGGCCCGAGTACTTC	CASSQDRGGGPEYF	TRBV4-1	TRBJ2-5	-	TRBD2
TGTGCCAGCAGCTTAAGGGCAAACCAAGAGACCCAGTACTTC	CASSLRANQETQYF	TRBV7-9	TRBJ2-5	-	-
TGTGCCACCAGCAGGGCCGGGACCACAGATACGCAGTATTTT	CATSRAGTTDTQYF	TRBV15	TRBJ2-3	few	-
TGTGCCAGCAGCGTAGGCGCAACCTTATCCCCCGGGGAGCTGTTTTTT	CASSVGATLSPGELFF	TRBV9	TRBJ2-2	once	-
TGTGCCAGTACACGGAGGGGCAATCAGCCCCAGCATTTT	CASTRRGNQPQHF	TRBV19	TRBJ1-5	-	-
TGCAGTGCTGGCCGTGGGACCGGGGAGCTGTTTTTT	CSAGRGTGELFF	TRBV20-1	TRBJ2-2	-	-
TGTGCCAGCAGCCCCGGGGCAGTATGGGAAAAACTGTTTTTT	CASSPGAVWEKLFF	TRBV7-9	TRBJ1-4	-	-
TGTGCCAGCAGTTTATCTGCACAGTATAATTCACCCCTCCACTTT	CASSLSAQYNSPLHF	TRBV27	TRBJ1-6	-	-
TGTGCCAGCAGCGAATACAATGAGCAGTTCTTC	CASSEYNEQFF	TRBV7-8	TRBJ2-1	-	-
TGCAGTGCTAGAGTGCGGGGGGGCCGGATGAAGACCCAGTACTTC	CSARVRGGRMKTQYF	TRBV20-1	TRBJ2-5	once	TRBD2
TGCGCCAGCAGCCCTGAGGAGTTGGGGGGCTATGGCTACACCTTC	CASSPEELGGYGYTF	TRBV4-3	TRBJ1-2	-	-
TGTGCCAGCAAACCCGGGACTAGCTTCCAAGAGACCCAGTACTTC	CASKPGTSFQETQYF	TRBV27	TRBJ2-5	-	TRBD2
TGTGCCAGCAGTTTGGTCCTCACAGATACGCAGTATTTT	CASSLVLTDTQYF	TRBV27	TRBJ2-3	-	-